The subject of this entry is one TCR beta chain. What it binds is not known. The repertoire was sequenced with immunoSEQ multiplex PCR; TCRdb's copy has only in-frame clones and lacks some. This table has 72,000 or so clones, 85% appearing once. The source of the sample is a study of T cell responses to AZD1222 COVID-19 vaccine. Losses at the gene ends were 5 bases for V and 2 bases for J; bases not matched to a gene: 3. Germline V lookup: CDR1 LGHNT, CDR2 FRNRAP. The CDR3 is 14 amino acids. General study findings and limits: The study found vaccine-associated CD4 TCRs spanning spike, dominant at 160-218 and 743-854. White British donors predominated, females outnumbered males, and clonal diversity was possibly underestimated.

The input for sequencing was peripheral blood, taken on day 0 of AZD1222 vaccination. The receptor comes from an adult in good health. The V gene is TRBV12-5, the J gene TRBJ2-7, with 10 bases lining up with TRBD1. CDR3 region: CASGTGTGAYEQYF. The CDR3 region has the DNA TGTGCTAGTGGTACCGGGACAGGGGCCTACGAGCAGTACTTC.